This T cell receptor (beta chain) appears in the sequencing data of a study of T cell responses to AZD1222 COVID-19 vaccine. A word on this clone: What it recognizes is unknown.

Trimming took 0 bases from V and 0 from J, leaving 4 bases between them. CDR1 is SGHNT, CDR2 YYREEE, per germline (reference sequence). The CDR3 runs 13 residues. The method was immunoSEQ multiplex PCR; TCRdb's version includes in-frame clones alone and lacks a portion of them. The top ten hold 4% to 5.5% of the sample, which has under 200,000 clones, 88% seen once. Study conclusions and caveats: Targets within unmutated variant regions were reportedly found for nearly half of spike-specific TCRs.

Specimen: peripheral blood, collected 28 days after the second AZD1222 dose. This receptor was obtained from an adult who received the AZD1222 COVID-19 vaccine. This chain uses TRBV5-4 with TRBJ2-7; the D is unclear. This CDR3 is CASSLDYSYEQYF. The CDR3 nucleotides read TGTGCCAGCAGCTTGGACTACTCCTACGAGCAGTACTTC. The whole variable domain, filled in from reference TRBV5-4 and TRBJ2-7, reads ETGVTQSPTHLIKTRGQQVTLRCSSQSGHNTVSWYQQALGQGPQFIFQYYREEENGRGNFPPRFSGLQFPNYSSELNVNALELDDSALYLCASSLDYSYEQYFGPGTRLTVT.